This T cell receptor (beta chain) came from a study of T cells of healthy individuals. The CDR3 runs to 15 residues. Germline loops: CDR1 DFQATT, CDR2 SNEGSKA (reference sequence). Trimming stripped 0 bases from V and 5 bases from J, with 16 bases between. MiXCR, run by TCRdb on the 5' RACE reads, gives a single entry per CDR3 protein. The table has tens of thousands of distinct CDR3 sequences, 15% to 20% seen once. The gene calls are TRBV20-1 and TRBJ2-5; tentative D call: TRBD2 (5 bases). The receptor was derived from a human donor in good health. The CDR3 sequence: CSARDAATGVETQYF. The CDR3 nucleotides read TGCAGTGCTAGAGACGCGGCCACCGGGGTCGAGACCCAGTACTTC.